One sample yielded the 24 T cell receptor beta chains listed below, sequenced in a study of blood T cell repertoires in COVID-19. Some clones are missing from TCRdb's copy, which holds only in-frame ones; the method was immunoSEQ multiplex PCR. This table holds 35,000 to 55,000 clones, 88% found once. The sequenced material came from peripheral blood. The receptors stem from a human donor in a cohort sampled during active COVID-19.

Remarks on this clone: This same CDR3 is encoded by further DNA sequences in the sample. The rearrangement links TRBV19 to TRBJ1-2, with D perhaps matching TRBD1 (6 bases). V gave up 6 bases and J gave up 2 bases, with 13 bases separating them. The CDR3 covers 14 residues. Per germline, CDR1 LNHDA and CDR2 SQIVND (reference sequence). This CDR3 reads CASRIRQENYGYTF. CDR3 coding DNA: TGTGCCAGTAGGATACGACAGGAGAACTATGGCTACACCTTC.

This clone was counted between two and nine times. The rearrangement links TRBV28 to TRBJ2-1; the match to TRBD2 covers 7 bases. The germline CDR1 and CDR2 sequences are MDHEN and SYDVKM. V was pared by 11 bases and J by 4 bases, with 8 bases of the junction left unmatched. CDR3 length equals 13 residues. The CDR3 region is CASEAGVYNEQFF. CDR3 nucleotide sequence: TGTGCCTCCGAGGCGGGAGTATACAATGAGCAGTTCTTC.

The table lists this clone with a count of one. This chain links TRBV3-1 (or the pseudogene TRBV3-2) with TRBJ1-2; D is undetermined. The germline gives CDR1 LGHDT, CDR2 YNNKEL (reference sequence). Trimming shortened V by 0 bases and J by 6 bases, and 8 bases separated the two germline ends. The CDR3 covers 13 residues. CDR3 amino acids: CASSQEKSDGYTF. The CDR3 DNA reads as TGTGCCAGCAGCCAAGAGAAGTCGGATGGCTACACCTTC.

The J gene is TRBJ2-3, the V gene TRBV6-5; D may be TRBD1 (6 bases). Trimming pared 7 bases from V and 3 bases from J, leaving 11 bases between. The CDR3 contains 13 residues. Germline CDR1 MNHEY, CDR2 SVGAGI. The CDR3 DNA reads as TGTGCCAGCATGAGACAGGTAACAGATACGCAGTATTTT. Encoded protein: CASMRQVTDTQYF.

J is TRBJ1-4 and V is TRBV2; D not resolved. Germline V lookup: CDR1 SNHLY, CDR2 FYNNEI. The length of the CDR3 is 15 residues. V was cut by 4 bases and J by 0 bases, with 9 bases left in between. The CDR3 spells CASSADFATNEKLFF. CDR3 DNA sequence: TGTGCCAGCAGTGCCGACTTTGCAACTAATGAAAAACTGTTTTTT.

V usage is TRBV30 and J usage is TRBJ1-2; 9 bases are shared with TRBD1. CDR3 length: 13 residues. Trimming at V came to 8 bases and at J to 7 bases, leaving 11 bases not matched to a gene. The germline V gene encodes CDR1 GTSNPN and CDR2 SVGIG (reference sequence). The CDR3: CAGRLQGAVGYTF. In DNA form, the CDR3 reads TGTGCCGGAAGATTACAGGGGGCGGTTGGCTACACCTTC.

The rearrangement uses TRBV6-2 or TRBV6-3 and TRBJ2-7, with 7 bases aligning to TRBD2. Germline assignment: CDR1 MNHEY and CDR2 SVGEGT. The CDR3 totals 14 residues. The ends lost 3 bases at V and 6 bases at J; junction bases unmatched: 8. CDR3 DNA: TGTGCCAGCAGTTATGGCGGGGGTTACCTCGAGCAGTACTTC. It specifies CASSYGGGYLEQYF.

A remark on this clone: This is likely a read error, given that the CDR3 carries no conserved phenylalanine or tryptophan at its end. The DNA is left out, because the CDR3 cannot be placed on it with certainty; the CDR3 is given as TCRdb lists it. The V and J genes are TRBV23-1 and TRBJ1-2; the table calls TRBD1, which could not be checked here. TRBV23-1 is flagged as an ORF with uncertain function. The CDR3 comprises 14 residues, both ends counted. CDR3 in amino acids: CASSYRQLRRKTYG.

The chain has TRBV9 and TRBJ2-3; no clear D gene. V lost 0 bases, J lost 2 bases, and 10 bases lay in between. The CDR3 spans 15 residues. CDR1 is SGDLS and CDR2 is YYNGEE in the germline V gene. CDR3 DNA: TGTGCCAGCAGCGTAGGGGCAGTTAACACAGATACGCAGTATTTT. This gives the protein CASSVGAVNTDTQYF.

The chain links TRBV19 to TRBJ1-5; possibly TRBD1 for D (6 bases). In germline, CDR1 is LNHDA, CDR2 SQIVND (reference sequence). CDR3 length: 15 residues. The V gene lost 1 base and the J gene lost 6 bases, with 13 bases spanning the gap. This CDR3 is CASSIGGGFFQPQHF. The CDR3 DNA is TGTGCCAGTAGTATAGGGGGGGGCTTTTTTCAGCCCCAGCATTTT.

The rearrangement uses TRBV2 and TRBJ1-2, with 9 bases fitting TRBD1. This CDR3 contains 15 residues. V was clipped by 8 bases and J by 7 bases; unmatched bases: 14. Germline CDR1 reads SNHLY; CDR2 reads FYNNEI. CDR3 coding DNA: TGTGCCAGCGGCTCCTCAACAGGGGGCACGGGTGGCTACACCTTC. This translates into CASGSSTGGTGGYTF.

The CDR3 here is CASSLSPSSYNEQFF. The CDR3 nucleotides read TGTGCCAGCAGCTTAAGTCCTAGCTCCTACAATGAGCAGTTCTTC. The gene calls are TRBV7-3 and TRBJ2-1; D not certain. The length of the CDR3 is 15 residues. CDR1 is SGHTA, CDR2 FQGTGA, per germline. Trimming cost V 1 base and J 0 bases, with 7 bases left between them.

This sequence joins TRBV28 and TRBJ2-7, with a tentative D call TRBD1 (6 bases). CDR1 and CDR2 from the germline V gene are MDHEN and SYDVKM. This CDR3 region has 12 residues. V lost 10 bases to trimming and J lost 5 bases, with 15 bases between them. CDR3 nucleotides: TGTGCCACCTACAGGGTCTACCACGAGCAGTACTTC. This gives the protein CATYRVYHEQYF.

This chain uses TRBV30 with TRBJ1-1, with a possible D match to TRBD1 (6 bases). The ends were cut back, 2 bases at V and 5 bases at J, with 15 bases in the middle. The CDR3 extends over 14 amino acids. The germline V gene has CDR1 GTSNPN and CDR2 SVGIG (reference sequence). The CDR3 DNA reads TGTGCCTGGAGTCCCAATCCCAGGGGAACTGAAGCTTTCTTT. It codes for CAWSPNPRGTEAFF.

The V gene is TRBV6-5, the J gene TRBJ2-7; D perhaps matches TRBD2 (5 bases). CDR3 size: 13 residues. The V end lost 8 bases, the J end lost 7 bases, and 18 bases lay between the germline ends. Per germline, CDR1 MNHEY and CDR2 SVGAGI. The CDR3 region has the DNA TGTGCCAGCTCAGCCGGGGAAACGGGGGAGCAGTACTTC. Encoded protein: CASSAGETGEQYF.

The chain recombines TRBV25-1 with TRBJ1-1, with D maybe TRBD1 (6 bases). The germline CDR1 and CDR2 sequences are MGHDK and SYGVNS. The length of the CDR3 is 14 residues. V was trimmed by 8 bases and J by 2 bases, leaving 15 bases between them. Here the CDR3 reads CASAGDNKNTEAFF. CDR3 sequence (DNA): TGTGCCAGCGCTGGGGACAATAAAAACACTGAAGCTTTCTTT.

This chain uses TRBV4-1 with TRBJ2-5; weak D call: TRBD2 (6 bases). The CDR3 has 15 amino acids. CDR1 MGHRA and CDR2 YSYEKL come from the germline V gene. Trimming cost V 5 bases and J 5 bases, with 18 bases left between them. The CDR3 DNA reads TGCGCCAGCAGCGGAGGGACGGGACGGAGGGAGACCCAGTACTTC. This translates into CASSGGTGRRETQYF.

The rearrangement joins TRBV2 to TRBJ2-3; 7 bases map to TRBD2. Trimming removed 6 bases from V and 14 bases from J; junction bases left unmatched: 5. From germline, CDR1 is SNHLY and CDR2 FYNNEI. The CDR3 has 10 residues. CDR3: CASRGGIPYF. CDR3 DNA sequence: TGTGCCAGCAGGGGAGGGATTCCGTATTTT.

The sample holds a few counts of this clone. The sample contains more than one DNA sequence encoding this CDR3. The CDR3 protein is CASSLQGTGELFF. In nucleotides, the CDR3 is TGCGCCAGCAGCTTACAGGGTACCGGGGAGCTGTTTTTT. V usage is TRBV5-1 and J usage is TRBJ2-2; D might be TRBD1 (6 bases). Germline V gene sequence: CDR1 SGHRS, CDR2 YFSETQ. This CDR3 region has 13 residues. Trimming removed 2 bases from V and 5 bases from J, with 7 bases in between.

This chain joins TRBV24-1 and TRBJ2-3; no firm D call. Per germline, CDR1 KGHDR and CDR2 SFDVKD. The CDR3 has 15 residues. V lost 6 bases and J lost 3, with 15 bases in between. In DNA, the CDR3 is TGTGCCACCAGTACTGGTTCACTTCGGACAGATACGCAGTATTTT. This sequence encodes CATSTGSLRTDTQYF.

The V and J genes are TRBV18 and TRBJ1-6, with 8 bases fitting TRBD1. V dropped 2 bases and J dropped 4; count of bases not matched to a gene: 1. Germline lookup yields CDR1 KGHSH and CDR2 LQKENI. The CDR3 extends over 15 amino acids. CDR3 amino acids: CASSPGTGYNSPLHF. Written as DNA, the CDR3 is TGTGCCAGCTCACCAGGGACAGGATATAATTCACCCCTCCACTTT. The variable domain in full, with the rest retrieved from reference TRBV18 and TRBJ1-6, is NAGVMQNPRHLVRRRGQEARLRCSPMKGHSHVYWYRQLPEEGLKFMVYLQKENIIDESGMPKERFSAEFPKEGPSILRIQQVVRGDSAAYFCASSPGTGYNSPLHFGNGTRLTVT.

The gene calls are TRBV10-3 and TRBJ1-1, with D uncertain. CDR1 and CDR2 from the germline V gene are ENHRY and SYGVKD. V lost 4 bases, J lost 1 base, and 7 bases lay in between. The CDR3 is 13 residues long. As DNA, the CDR3 is TGTGCCATCAGTGTTAACGGGAACACTGAAGCTTTCTTT. This encodes CAISVNGNTEAFF.

V gene TRBV7-2 combines with J gene TRBJ2-3; 7 bases match TRBD2. The CDR3 consists of 16 residues. The germline V gene encodes CDR1 SGHTA and CDR2 FQGNSA. The J segment lost 3 bases and the V segment lost 5 bases, leaving 11 bases of the junction unmatched. The chain's CDR3 is CASSPLGTTGTDTQYF. In nucleotides, the CDR3 is TGTGCCAGCAGCCCGTTGGGGACTACTGGGACAGATACGCAGTATTTT.

The V and J genes are TRBV19 and TRBJ1-2, with D possibly being TRBD1 (6 bases). CDR1 is LNHDA, CDR2 SQIVND, per germline (reference sequence). This CDR3 is built from 13 residues. The germline V and J ends were trimmed by 3 bases and 8 bases, with 13 bases remaining between them. The CDR3 DNA reads TGTGCCAGTAGTATTGGGGGCTTCGGGGGCTACACCTTC. Translated, it gives CASSIGGFGGYTF. Together with reference TRBV19 and TRBJ1-2, the CDR3 gives the full variable domain: DGGITQSPKYLFRKEGQNVTLSCEQNLNHDAMYWYRQDPGQGLRLIYYSQIVNDFQKGDIAEGYSVSREKKESFPLTVTSAQKNPTAFYLCASSIGGFGGYTFGSGTRLTVV.